The next 21 T cell receptor beta chains were all read from a single sample in a study of cytomegalovirus exposure and HLA in healthy donors. A multiplex PCR was run with 60 Vbeta primers and 13 Jbeta primers. Here immunoSEQ multiplex PCR was the method, and the copy in TCRdb shows in-frame clones only, minus some. The sample lists around 150,000 clones; approximately 85% were seen once. The source material was PBMCs. The receptors here all came from a man between 18 and 35 years old in good health and CMV-seropositive.

The rearrangement uses TRBV7-7 and TRBJ2-2, with 9 bases matching TRBD1. V was clipped by 5 bases and J by 6 bases; unmatched bases: 10. Per the germline V gene, CDR1 is SSHAT and CDR2 is FNYEAQ (reference sequence). The CDR3 length is 16 residues. The CDR3 spells CASSNEGQGSPGELFF. CDR3 nucleotide sequence: TGTGCCAGCAGCAATGAGGGACAGGGTTCGCCCGGGGAGCTGTTTTTT.

The chain joins TRBV9 to TRBJ2-7; 8 nucleotides match TRBD1. Trimming took 3 bases from V and 6 from J; bases not matched to a gene: 8. The germline CDR1 and CDR2 sequences are SGDLS and YYNGEE. The CDR3 has 14 residues. The CDR3 protein is CASSAPAQGGEQYF. The CDR3 coding sequence is TGTGCCAGCAGCGCCCCCGCACAGGGGGGCGAGCAGTACTTC.

The chain recombines TRBV14 with TRBJ1-2; 11 bases are a match to TRBD1. CDR3 length: 15 amino acids. V was clipped by 9 bases and J by 4 bases; unmatched bases: 10. Germline CDR1 reads SGHDN; CDR2 reads FVKESK. The CDR3 is CARDGTGGAIYGYTF. CDR3 DNA: TGTGCCAGAGATGGGACAGGGGGAGCCATCTATGGCTACACCTTC.

The rearrangement links TRBV5-6 to TRBJ2-4, with 9 bases that match TRBD1. Losses at the gene ends were 4 bases for V and 6 bases for J; bases not matched to a gene: 8. The CDR3 totals 15 residues. Germline values: CDR1 SGHDT, CDR2 YYEEEE. The CDR3 nucleotides read TGTGCCAGCAGCGGGACAGGGACCCCCGTAAACATTCAGTACTTC. This translates into CASSGTGTPVNIQYF.

This sequence joins TRBV5-8 and TRBJ1-5; 7 bases are shared with TRBD1. The CDR3 contains 16 residues. The trim removed 4 bases at V and 0 bases at J, leaving 7 bases unmatched. The germline gives CDR1 SGHTS, CDR2 YDEGEE. CDR3 DNA: TGTGCCAGCAGCCTCCGGGACAGCAGTAGCAATCAGCCCCAGCATTTT. This sequence encodes CASSLRDSSSNQPQHF.

The chain carries TRBV5-1 and TRBJ2-5; perhaps TRBD2 as D (7 bases). Germline-derived CDR1 and CDR2 are SGHRS and YFSETQ. The CDR3 is 16 amino acids. Deletions cut 2 bases from V and 5 bases from J, with 19 bases between. CDR3 DNA: TGCGCCAGCAGCTTTAACGGGGGGCCCACCGCTGAGACCCAGTACTTC. Amino acid sequence: CASSFNGGPTAETQYF.

The chain joins TRBV5-1 to TRBJ2-5; possible D gene TRBD2, 6 bases. The germline CDR1 and CDR2 sequences are SGHRS and YFSETQ. The CDR3 length is 13 residues. V was pared by 2 bases and J by 3 bases, with 8 bases between. The CDR3 DNA reads as TGCGCCAGCAGCTTTTCGGGGGAAGAGACCCAGTACTTC. Encoded protein: CASSFSGEETQYF.

This clone was seen a handful of times. This chain uses TRBV11-3 with TRBJ2-3; TRBD2 is a possible D gene (5 bases). The CDR3 has 17 residues. V lost 5 bases and J lost 2, with 20 bases in between. The V gene's germline CDR1 is SGHNT and CDR2 YENEEA. In DNA, the CDR3 is TGTGCCAGCAGCCCGGGGTCGGGTACGGGTTACACAGATACGCAGTATTTT. Protein: CASSPGSGTGYTDTQYF. The entire variable domain, with the rest obtained from reference TRBV11-3 and TRBJ2-3, is as follows: EAGVVQSPRYKIIEKKQPVAFWCNPISGHNTLYWYLQNLGQGPELLIRYENEEAVDDSQLPKDRFSAERLKGVDSTLKIQPAELGDSAVYLCASSPGSGTGYTDTQYFGPGTRLTVL.

The V call is TRBV10-3, the J call TRBJ2-3; 10 positions agree with TRBD2. Trimming removed 4 bases from V and 2 bases from J; junction bases left unmatched: 9. The CDR3 spans 17 residues. Per germline, CDR1 ENHRY and CDR2 SYGVKD. The CDR3 coding sequence is TGTGCCATCAGTGGTGGTTCTAGCGGGGGCAACACAGATACGCAGTATTTT. Protein: CAISGGSSGGNTDTQYF.

Here the CDR3 reads CASSVEGAPNEKLFF. The CDR3 DNA reads TGTGCCAGCAGCGTAGAAGGGGCCCCTAATGAAAAACTGTTTTTT. V and J are TRBV9 and TRBJ1-4; D may be TRBD1 (5 bases). This CDR3 contains 15 residues. Trimming stripped 0 bases from V and 3 bases from J, with 9 bases between. Germline CDR1 SGDLS, CDR2 YYNGEE.

This rearrangement joins TRBV5-6 to TRBJ2-2, with 9 bases fitting TRBD1. Germline V lookup: CDR1 SGHDT, CDR2 YYEEEE. The length of the CDR3 is 16 residues. J lost 6 bases, V lost 6 bases, and 12 bases had no gene match. Here the CDR3 reads CASKVRGQGNAGELFF. The CDR3 nucleotides read TGTGCCAGCAAAGTAAGGGGACAGGGTAACGCCGGGGAGCTGTTTTTT.

The chain carries TRBV7-9 and TRBJ1-5; D unresolved. With 5 bases removed from V and 8 bases from J, the gap between germline ends came to 16 bases. The CDR3 is made up of 14 amino acids. Per germline, CDR1 SEHNR and CDR2 FQNEAQ (reference sequence). The CDR3 nucleotides read TGTGCCAGCAGCCCGGTACTGGTTAGCGAGCCCCAGCATTTT. Its protein product is CASSPVLVSEPQHF.

The chain couples TRBV7-9 to TRBJ1-2; 10 bases map to TRBD1. The germline V gene has CDR1 SEHNR and CDR2 FQNEAQ (reference sequence). The V gene end was trimmed by 1 base and the J gene end by 2 bases; junction bases not matched to a gene: 4. This CDR3 is 16 amino acids long. CDR3 sequence: CASSLGPGQGNYGYTF. For the CDR3, the DNA is TGTGCCAGCAGCTTAGGCCCGGGACAGGGGAACTATGGCTACACCTTC.

This chain connects TRBV5-1 to TRBJ2-2; unclear D gene. The ends were cut back, 0 bases at V and 4 bases at J, with 10 bases in the middle. This CDR3 comprises 15 residues. Looked up from germline, CDR1 is SGHRS and CDR2 is YFSETQ. CDR3 DNA: TGCGCCAGCAGCTTGGCCGGGTTGGGCACCGGGGAGCTGTTTTTT. Its translation is CASSLAGLGTGELFF.

The rearrangement uses TRBV2 and TRBJ1-1; the D gene is possibly TRBD1 (5 bases). The germline V and J ends were trimmed by 8 bases and 4 bases, with 14 bases remaining between them. Germline V CDR1 and CDR2: SNHLY, FYNNEI. CDR3 length: 13 amino acids. In DNA form, the CDR3 reads TGTGCCAGCCGGAAGGGGAGGGGCACTGAAGCTTTCTTT. Encoded protein: CASRKGRGTEAFF.

V is TRBV7-6 and J is TRBJ2-5; a possible D gene is TRBD2 (5 bases). In germline, CDR1 is SGHVS, CDR2 FNYEAQ. Trimming cost V 7 bases and J 2 bases, with 17 bases left between them. The CDR3 contains 15 residues. The chain's CDR3 is CASTFEGLRQETQYF. The CDR3 region has the DNA TGTGCCAGCACCTTCGAGGGATTACGACAAGAGACCCAGTACTTC.

V usage is TRBV9 and J usage is TRBJ1-2; 7 positions agree with TRBD1. The CDR3 loop spans 12 amino acids. V was clipped by 6 bases and J by 8 bases; unmatched bases: 7. Germline V gene lookup returns CDR1 SGDLS and CDR2 YYNGEE. This CDR3 reads CASKDRDRGYTF. CDR3 nucleotides: TGTGCCAGCAAAGACAGGGATCGGGGCTACACCTTC.

This sequence joins TRBV19 and TRBJ1-6; D is unresolved. Per germline, CDR1 LNHDA and CDR2 SQIVND (reference sequence). This CDR3 is 13 amino acids long. V was trimmed by 2 bases and J by 10 bases, leaving 9 bases between them. The CDR3: CASSILTNSPLHF. CDR3 DNA: TGTGCCAGTAGTATACTGACTAACTCACCCCTCCACTTT.

This clone was seen a single time. A read error may produce the germline difference seen at one junction end. The chain links TRBV5-4 to TRBJ1-6; D perhaps matches TRBD1 (5 bases). From germline, CDR1 is SGHNT and CDR2 YYREEE (reference sequence). This CDR3 has 17 amino acids. The CDR3 coding sequence is TGTGCCAGCAGCTTTGGGGGGTTGAGCTCCTACAATTCACCCCTCCACTTT. Protein sequence: CASSFGGLSSYNSPLHF.

This clone has just a few counts. The rearrangement joins TRBV4-1 to TRBJ2-7, with D maybe TRBD1 (5 bases). Germline V CDR1 and CDR2: MGHRA, YSYEKL. Trimming removed 4 bases at V and 5 bases at J, with 15 bases between. This CDR3 spans 14 amino acids. The CDR3 bases are TGCGCCAGCAGCCCGACCCAGGGTAGCCACGAGCAGTACTTC. Translating gives CASSPTQGSHEQYF.

This chain joins TRBV30 and TRBJ2-3; 7 nucleotides agree with TRBD1. Unmatched junction bases numbered 0, after V lost 2 bases and J lost 4 bases. The CDR3 covers 12 residues. Per germline, CDR1 GTSNPN and CDR2 SVGIG (reference sequence). CDR3 in DNA: TGTGCCTGGAGTCAGGGGGCAGATACGCAGTATTTT. Translating gives CAWSQGADTQYF. The variable domain in full, completed from reference TRBV30 and TRBJ2-3, reads SQTIHQWPATLVQPVGSPLSLECTVEGTSNPNLYWYRQAAGRGLQLLFYSVGIGQISSEVPQNLSASRPQDRQFILSSKKLLLSDSGFYLCAWSQGADTQYFGPGTRLTVL.